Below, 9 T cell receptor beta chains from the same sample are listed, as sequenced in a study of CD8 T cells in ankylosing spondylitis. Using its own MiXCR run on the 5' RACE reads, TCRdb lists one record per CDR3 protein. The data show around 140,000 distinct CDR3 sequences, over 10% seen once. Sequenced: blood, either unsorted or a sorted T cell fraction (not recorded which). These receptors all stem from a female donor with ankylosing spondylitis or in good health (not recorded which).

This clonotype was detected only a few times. The CDR3: CSAPRDRGPDTQYF. The DNA for the CDR3 is TGCAGTGCTCCGAGGGACAGGGGGCCAGATACGCAGTATTTT. The chain recombines TRBV20-1 with TRBJ2-3; 12 bases map to TRBD1. Unmatched junction bases numbered 4, after V lost 5 bases and J lost 4 bases. CDR1 is DFQATT, CDR2 SNEGSKA, per germline (reference sequence). This CDR3 has 14 residues.

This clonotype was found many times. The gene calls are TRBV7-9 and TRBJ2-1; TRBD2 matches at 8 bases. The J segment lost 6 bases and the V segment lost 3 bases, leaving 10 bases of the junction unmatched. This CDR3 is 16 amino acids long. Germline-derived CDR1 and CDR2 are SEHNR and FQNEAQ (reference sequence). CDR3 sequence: CASSFRSGGRGNEQFF. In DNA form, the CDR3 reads TGTGCCAGCAGCTTTAGAAGCGGGGGCCGCGGCAATGAGCAGTTCTTC.

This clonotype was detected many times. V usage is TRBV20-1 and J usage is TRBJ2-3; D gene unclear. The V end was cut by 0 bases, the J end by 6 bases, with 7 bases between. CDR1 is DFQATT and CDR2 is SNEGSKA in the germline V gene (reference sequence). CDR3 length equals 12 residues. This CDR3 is CSARENGDTQYF. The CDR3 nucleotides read TGCAGTGCTAGAGAGAACGGGGATACGCAGTATTTT.

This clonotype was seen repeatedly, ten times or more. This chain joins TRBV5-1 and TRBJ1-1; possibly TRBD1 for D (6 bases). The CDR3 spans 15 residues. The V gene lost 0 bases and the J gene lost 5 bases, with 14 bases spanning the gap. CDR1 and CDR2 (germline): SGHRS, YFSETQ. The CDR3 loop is CASSLDYRERTEAFF. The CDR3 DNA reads TGCGCCAGCAGCTTGGATTACAGGGAAAGGACTGAAGCTTTCTTT. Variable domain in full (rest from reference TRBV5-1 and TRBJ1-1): KAGVTQTPRYLIKTRGQQVTLSCSPISGHRSVSWYQQTPGQGLQFLFEYFSETQRNKGNFPGRFSGRQFSNSRSEMNVSTLELGDSALYLCASSLDYRERTEAFFGQGTRLTVV.

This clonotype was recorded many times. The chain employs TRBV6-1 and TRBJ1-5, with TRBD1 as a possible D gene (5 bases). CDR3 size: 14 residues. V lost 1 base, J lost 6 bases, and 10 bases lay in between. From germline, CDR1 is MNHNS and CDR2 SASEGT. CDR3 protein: CASSEGGVSQPQHF. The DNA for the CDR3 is TGTGCCAGCAGTGAAGGGGGGGTATCTCAGCCCCAGCATTTT.

CDR3 nucleotides: TGTGCCAGCAGCTGGGGGCAACAAGAGACCCAGTACTTC. Its translation: CASSWGQQETQYF. V usage is TRBV11-2 and J usage is TRBJ2-5; a possible D gene is TRBD1 (6 bases). Germline assignment: CDR1 SGHAT and CDR2 FQNNGV. This CDR3 region has 13 residues. Between the trimmed V and J ends, which lost 4 bases and 2 bases, there was a span of 8 bases. Full variable domain (missing parts from reference TRBV11-2 and TRBJ2-5): EAGVAQSPRYKIIEKRQSVAFWCNPISGHATLYWYQQILGQGPKLLIQFQNNGVVDDSQLPKDRFSAERLKGVDSTLKIQPAKLEDSAVYLCASSWGQQETQYFGPGTRLLVL.

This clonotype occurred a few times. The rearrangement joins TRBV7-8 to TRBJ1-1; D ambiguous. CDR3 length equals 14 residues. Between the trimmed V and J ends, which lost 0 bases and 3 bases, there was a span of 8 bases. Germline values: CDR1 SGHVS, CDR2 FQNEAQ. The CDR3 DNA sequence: TGTGCCAGCAGCTTAGCGGGCTCTCACACTGAAGCTTTCTTT. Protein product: CASSLAGSHTEAFF.

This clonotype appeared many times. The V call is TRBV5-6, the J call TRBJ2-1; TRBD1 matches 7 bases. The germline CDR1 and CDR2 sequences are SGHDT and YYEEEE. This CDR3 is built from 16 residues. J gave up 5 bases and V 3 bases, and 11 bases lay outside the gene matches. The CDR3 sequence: CASSSPGQWAHNEQFF. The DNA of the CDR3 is TGTGCCAGCAGCTCCCCGGGACAGTGGGCCCACAATGAGCAGTTCTTC.

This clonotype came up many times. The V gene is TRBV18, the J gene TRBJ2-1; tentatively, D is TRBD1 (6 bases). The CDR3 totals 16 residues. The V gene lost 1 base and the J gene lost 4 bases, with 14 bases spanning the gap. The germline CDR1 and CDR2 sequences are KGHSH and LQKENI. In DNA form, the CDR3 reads TGTGCCAGCTCACCACTACCCGGGACAACTTACAATGAGCAGTTCTTC. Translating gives CASSPLPGTTYNEQFF. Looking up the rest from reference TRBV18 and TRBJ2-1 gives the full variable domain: NAGVMQNPRHLVRRRGQEARLRCSPMKGHSHVYWYRQLPEEGLKFMVYLQKENIIDESGMPKERFSAEFPKEGPSILRIQQVVRGDSAAYFCASSPLPGTTYNEQFFGPGTRLTVL.